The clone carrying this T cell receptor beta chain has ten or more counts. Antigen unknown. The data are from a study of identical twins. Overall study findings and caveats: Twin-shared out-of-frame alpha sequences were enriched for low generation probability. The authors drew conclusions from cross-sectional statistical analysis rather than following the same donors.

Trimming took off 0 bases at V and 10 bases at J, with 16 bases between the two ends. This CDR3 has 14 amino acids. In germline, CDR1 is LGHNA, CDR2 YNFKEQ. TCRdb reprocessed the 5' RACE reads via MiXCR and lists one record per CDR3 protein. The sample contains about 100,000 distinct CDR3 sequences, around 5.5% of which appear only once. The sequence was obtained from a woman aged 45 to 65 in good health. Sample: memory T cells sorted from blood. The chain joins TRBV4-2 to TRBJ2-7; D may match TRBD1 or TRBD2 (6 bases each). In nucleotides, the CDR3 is TGTGCCAGCAGCCAAGATAAATTAGGGGGGAATCAGTACTTC. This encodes CASSQDKLGGNQYF.